Shown below are 30 T cell receptor beta chains from a single sample sequenced in a study of Graves' ophthalmopathy and Graves' hyperthyroidism. Amplification of the TCR beta CDR3 regions used RNA transcripts (as template). HTBI primers primed a first-round RT-PCR, and a second-round multiplex PCR followed. TCRdb re-called the multiplex PCR reads with MiXCR, one entry per CDR3 protein. The sample has 350,000 to 450,000 distinct CDR3 sequences, around 18% seen once. The sample consisted of peripheral blood. The receptors come from a young woman with Graves' ophthalmopathy.

This clonotype is a singleton in its sample. The J gene is TRBJ2-7, the V gene TRBV7-2; 12 nucleotides line up with TRBD2. Germline V lookup: CDR1 SGHTA, CDR2 FQGNSA. The CDR3 has 14 residues. With 7 bases clipped from V and 4 bases from J, the junction kept 5 bases outside the gene matches. CDR3 sequence (DNA): TGTGCCAGCAACCGACTAGCGGGAGTGTACGAGCAGTACTTC. This translates into CASNRLAGVYEQYF.

The count of this clonotype is one. V and J are TRBV20-1 and TRBJ1-6; a possible D gene is TRBD1 (5 bases). The V end was cut by 8 bases, the J end by 7 bases, with 15 bases between. Germline V gene data show CDR1 as DFQATT and CDR2 as SNEGSKA (reference sequence). The CDR3 runs 13 residues. The DNA of the CDR3 is TGCAGTCCAGGGATGGAACAGAATTCACCCCTCCACTTT. It codes for CSPGMEQNSPLHF.

This clonotype was observed many times. The chain combines TRBV15 with TRBJ1-1, with D perhaps TRBD1 (5 bases). CDR3 length: 18 amino acids. Between the trimmed V and J ends, which lost 8 bases and 6 bases, there was a span of 31 bases. Germline CDR1 and CDR2: LNHNV and YYDKDF (reference sequence). The CDR3 nucleotides are TGTGCCACCCTTCCCTATCTACAGGCGGGGCGTGACAGACCTGAAGCTTTCTTT. It codes for CATLPYLQAGRDRPEAFF. Based on the CDR3 plus reference TRBV15 and TRBJ1-1, the full variable domain is DAMVIQNPRYQVTQFGKPVTLSCSQTLNHNVMYWYQQKSSQAPKLLFHYYDKDFNNEADTPDNFQSRRPNTSFCFLDIRSPGLGDTAMYLCATLPYLQAGRDRPEAFFGQGTRLTVV.

This clonotype has only one observation. The V and J genes are TRBV28 and TRBJ2-7; D may match TRBD1 or TRBD2 (5 bases each). The CDR3 covers 16 residues. Germline V gives CDR1 MDHEN, CDR2 SYDVKM. Trimming took 7 bases from V and 1 from J, leaving 20 bases between them. The CDR3: CASILGAGTHSYEQYF. DNA for the CDR3: TGTGCCAGCATACTAGGGGCGGGCACCCATTCCTACGAGCAGTACTTC.

This clonotype was seen at least ten times. The V call is TRBV19, the J call TRBJ1-5; D is uncertain. Germline assignment: CDR1 LNHDA and CDR2 SQIVND (reference sequence). The ends were cut back, 3 bases at V and 3 bases at J, with 6 bases in the middle. The CDR3 is 13 amino acids. Here the CDR3 reads CASSIRNNQPQHF. CDR3 nucleotide sequence: TGTGCCAGTAGTATCCGGAACAATCAGCCCCAGCATTTT.

The sample holds many counts of this clonotype. The chain is built from TRBV19 and TRBJ2-7; 8 positions agree with TRBD1. Germline loops: CDR1 LNHDA, CDR2 SQIVND (reference sequence). The V gene end was trimmed by 7 bases and the J gene end by 1 base; junction bases not matched to a gene: 6. CDR3 size: 14 residues. This CDR3 is CASTFGTGSYEQYF. Written as DNA, the CDR3 is TGTGCCAGTACCTTCGGGACAGGATCCTACGAGCAGTACTTC.

This clonotype was recorded many times. The gene calls are TRBV15 and TRBJ2-5, with a weak D call TRBD2 (6 bases). Trimming removed 0 bases at V and 5 bases at J, with 16 bases between. The CDR3 sequence is 16 residues long. Germline V CDR1 and CDR2: LNHNV, YYDKDF (reference sequence). CDR3: CATSRERTTMRETQYF. In nucleotides, the CDR3 is TGTGCCACCAGCAGAGAGAGGACTACCATGAGGGAGACCCAGTACTTC.

This clonotype occurred many times. V and J are TRBV12-3 or TRBV12-4 and TRBJ1-2, with 7 bases lining up with TRBD1. CDR3 size: 14 residues. V lost 6 bases to trimming and J lost 8 bases; unmatched junction nucleotides: 12. The CDR3 reads CASRSTGRGRGYTF. Here the CDR3 DNA reads TGTGCCAGCAGGTCGACAGGGAGAGGGAGAGGCTACACCTTC.

This clonotype was detected ten times or more. This chain links TRBV11-2 with TRBJ2-2; TRBD2 agrees at 10 bases. The CDR3 has 19 residues. Trimming at V came to 2 bases and at J to 2 bases, leaving 11 bases not matched to a gene. Per germline, CDR1 SGHAT and CDR2 FQNNGV. Written as DNA, the CDR3 is TGTGCCAGCAGCTTACCCCTGAGGACTAGCGGCAATAACACCGGGGAGCTGTTTTTT. This codes for CASSLPLRTSGNNTGELFF.

The rearrangement uses TRBV7-3 and TRBJ1-1, with D uncertain. V lost 4 bases, J lost 1 base, and 10 bases lay in between. The CDR3 has 14 residues. Germline CDR1 is SGHTA and CDR2 is FQGTGA. In DNA, the CDR3 is TGTGCCAGCAGCTCCGCAGCGGGGAACACTGAAGCTTTCTTT. It codes for CASSSAAGNTEAFF.

In this sample, this clonotype turned up many times. The J gene is TRBJ2-7, the V gene TRBV29-1, with a weak D call TRBD2 (6 bases). CDR3 length equals 16 residues. V was trimmed by 4 bases and J by 3 bases, leaving 22 bases between them. Germline CDR1 reads SQVTM; CDR2 reads ANQGSEA. CDR3 in amino acids: CSVGNPIGTDFYEQYF. The CDR3 DNA reads as TGCAGCGTTGGTAATCCGATCGGGACTGACTTCTACGAGCAGTACTTC.

This clonotype has ten or more counts. The CDR3 region is CASEARSYRPRTFF. The CDR3 nucleotides are TGTGCCAGCGAAGCCAGATCCTACCGACCTAGAACTTTCTTT. The rearrangement joins TRBV28 to TRBJ1-1; no firm D call. Trimming cost V 8 bases and J 12 bases, with 25 bases left between them. In germline, CDR1 is MDHEN, CDR2 SYDVKM. The CDR3 is made up of 14 amino acids.

The sample holds many counts of this clonotype. This chain joins TRBV11-2 and TRBJ2-7; TRBD1 is a possible D gene (6 bases). Trimming took off 4 bases at V and 7 bases at J, with 14 bases between the two ends. The germline V gene has CDR1 SGHAT and CDR2 FQNNGV. The CDR3 is 13 residues long. The CDR3: CASSSRTAMEQYF. The DNA of the CDR3 is TGTGCCAGCAGCTCTCGGACAGCGATGGAGCAGTACTTC.

This clonotype was recorded at least ten times. The chain employs TRBV13 and TRBJ2-5, with 14 bases fitting TRBD2. Unmatched junction bases numbered 6, after V lost 5 bases and J lost 1 base. Germline values: CDR1 PRHDT, CDR2 FYEKMQ (reference sequence). The CDR3 covers 17 residues. As DNA, the CDR3 is TGTGCCAGCAGCCTCCGGACTAGCGGGGGGATCCAAGAGACCCAGTACTTC. Translated: CASSLRTSGGIQETQYF.

This clonotype has a count of ten or more. This rearrangement joins TRBV27 to TRBJ1-1; D gene ambiguous. V lost 4 bases and J 1 base, leaving 10 bases between the germline ends. This CDR3 region has 14 residues. The germline V gene has CDR1 MNHEY and CDR2 SMNVEV (reference sequence). The CDR3 reads CASSSLVGNTEAFF. In DNA, the CDR3 is TGTGCCAGCAGTTCGTTGGTTGGGAACACTGAAGCTTTCTTT.

At least ten counts were recorded for this clonotype. DNA for the CDR3: TGTGCCAGCAGTGATTTAACAGGAAGCTACACCGGGGAGCTGTTTTTT. Its translation is CASSDLTGSYTGELFF. The V gene is TRBV6-1, the J gene TRBJ2-2, with D possibly TRBD1 on 5 matching bases. V shed 3 bases and J shed 3 bases, with 14 bases lying between them. Germline values: CDR1 MNHNS, CDR2 SASEGT. The CDR3 is 16 residues long.

J is TRBJ1-5 and V is TRBV11-2, with 12 nucleotides matching TRBD1. Germline CDR1 is SGHAT and CDR2 is FQNNGV. The V segment lost 2 bases and the J segment 2 bases; nucleotides outside the gene matches: 4. CDR3 length: 17 residues. DNA for the CDR3: TGTGCCAGCAGCTTAAGGGGACAGGGGGCGGGCAATCAGCCCCAGCATTTT. It is translated as CASSLRGQGAGNQPQHF.

In this sample, this clonotype turned up many times. The chain has TRBV28 and TRBJ2-2, with 7 bases fitting TRBD1. Germline V gene lookup returns CDR1 MDHEN and CDR2 SYDVKM. V lost 6 bases, J lost 3 bases, and 4 bases stayed unmatched. The CDR3 consists of 14 residues. This chain's CDR3 is CASRPGQYTGELFF. Here the CDR3 DNA reads TGTGCCAGCAGGCCGGGACAGTACACCGGGGAGCTGTTTTTT.

This chain links TRBV3-1 with TRBJ1-1, with D maybe TRBD1 (5 bases). V lost 4 bases to trimming and J lost 3 bases, with 21 bases between them. The CDR3 has 17 residues. The germline V gene encodes CDR1 LGHDT and CDR2 YNNKEL (reference sequence). CDR3 loop: CASSPLHEGAQDTEAFF. CDR3 sequence (DNA): TGTGCCAGCAGCCCCCTACATGAAGGGGCGCAGGACACTGAAGCTTTCTTT.

This clonotype was seen repeatedly, ten times or more. CDR3 DNA sequence: TGCAGTGCTAGTGTTAGAGGGGGAACCGGGGAGACCCAGTACTTC. Amino acids: CSASVRGGTGETQYF. The chain is built from TRBV20-1 and TRBJ2-5; possible D gene TRBD1, 6 bases. The CDR3 is 15 amino acids. Germline lookup yields CDR1 DFQATT and CDR2 SNEGSKA (reference sequence). Trimming removed 3 bases at V and 5 bases at J, with 19 bases between.

There are many counts of this clonotype. V gene TRBV2 combines with J gene TRBJ2-2; D perhaps matches TRBD2 (6 bases). This CDR3 has 14 amino acids. Trimming took 8 bases from V and 1 from J, leaving 11 bases between them. In germline, CDR1 is SNHLY, CDR2 FYNNEI. CDR3 DNA sequence: TGTGCCAGCTTTGTGGGAGGGAACACCGGGGAGCTGTTTTTT. It is translated as CASFVGGNTGELFF.

This clonotype was found once. The V call is TRBV7-8, the J call TRBJ1-2; no firm D call. Trimming left V 5 bases short and J 1 base short, with 23 bases between. Germline assignment: CDR1 SGHVS and CDR2 FQNEAQ. This CDR3 is built from 18 residues. CDR3 region: CASSPRRGRSGYNYGYTF. CDR3 nucleotide sequence: TGTGCCAGCAGCCCACGTCGAGGCAGGAGCGGTTATAACTATGGCTACACCTTC. Drawing the rest from reference TRBV7-8 and TRBJ1-2, the complete variable domain is GAGVSQSPRYKVAKRGQDVALRCDPISGHVSLFWYQQALGQGPEFLTYFQNEAQLDKSGLPSDRFFAERPEGSVSTLKIQRTQQEDSAVYLCASSPRRGRSGYNYGYTFGSGTRLTVV.

Ten or more counts support this clonotype. The rearrangement links TRBV28 to TRBJ1-1, with a weak D call TRBD1 (6 bases). The V end was cut by 5 bases, the J end by 5 bases, with 12 bases between. The V gene's germline CDR1 is MDHEN and CDR2 SYDVKM. This CDR3 comprises 13 residues. The CDR3 nucleotides are TGTGCCAGCAGTACCCCGGACAGAACTGAAGCTTTCTTT. Amino acids: CASSTPDRTEAFF. Drawing the rest from reference TRBV28 and TRBJ1-1, the complete variable domain is DVKVTQSSRYLVKRTGEKVFLECVQDMDHENMFWYRQDPGLGLRLIYFSYDVKMKEKGDIPEGYSVSREKKERFSLILESASTNQTSMYLCASSTPDRTEAFFGQGTRLTVV.

At least ten counts were recorded for this clonotype. The V call is TRBV27, the J call TRBJ1-5; TRBD1 agrees at 9 bases. V lost 9 bases, J lost 0 bases, and 9 bases stayed unmatched. The CDR3 totals 16 residues. Germline V CDR1 and CDR2: MNHEY, SMNVEV (reference sequence). The chain's CDR3 is CASPLRDRDSNQPQHF. The CDR3 nucleotides read TGTGCCAGTCCTCTCCGGGACAGGGATAGCAATCAGCCCCAGCATTTT.

This clonotype was picked up many times. The chain carries TRBV30 and TRBJ1-1, with D perhaps matching TRBD1 (5 bases). V lost 2 bases, J lost 3 bases, and 10 bases lay in between. The CDR3 consists of 13 residues. Germline V CDR1 and CDR2: GTSNPN, SVGIG (reference sequence). CDR3 DNA: TGTGCCTGGAGTATGATGGGGGACACTGAAGCTTTCTTT. Protein sequence: CAWSMMGDTEAFF.

The chain has TRBV6-2 or TRBV6-3 and TRBJ2-7, with TRBD1 as a possible D gene (6 bases). Germline CDR1 and CDR2: MNHEY and SVGEGT. V was trimmed by 6 bases and J by 6 bases, leaving 18 bases between them. This CDR3 spans 14 amino acids. The CDR3 spells CASREQGRGGEQYF. In DNA form, the CDR3 reads TGTGCCAGCAGAGAACAGGGACGCGGCGGCGAGCAGTACTTC.

This clonotype has a count of ten or more. The genes are TRBV6-2 or TRBV6-3 and TRBJ2-4, with TRBD2 identical over 7 bases. Germline-derived CDR1 and CDR2 are MNHEY and SVGEGT. V was clipped by 2 bases and J by 1 base; unmatched bases: 14. The CDR3 runs to 19 residues. The CDR3 protein is CASSYPRGLTPGAKNIQYF. In nucleotides, the CDR3 is TGTGCCAGCAGTTACCCAAGGGGACTAACGCCCGGGGCCAAAAACATTCAGTACTTC.

Many counts were recorded for this clonotype. The rearrangement links TRBV6-2 or TRBV6-3 to TRBJ2-7, with 7 bases matching TRBD1. Germline V gene sequence: CDR1 MNHEY, CDR2 SVGEGT. J gave up 1 base and V 4 bases, and 10 bases lay outside the gene matches. This CDR3 has 16 amino acids. CDR3: CASSFDPGTASYEQYF. The CDR3 nucleotides are TGTGCCAGCAGTTTCGACCCCGGGACAGCTTCCTACGAGCAGTACTTC.

The chain has TRBV6-2 or TRBV6-3 and TRBJ2-7, with 10 bases fitting TRBD1. With V trimmed by 4 bases and J by 10 bases, 1 base remained unmatched. The germline V gene encodes CDR1 MNHEY and CDR2 SVGEGT. The CDR3 has 11 amino acids. The CDR3 DNA reads as TGTGCCAGCAGTTTGACAGGGGGCCAGTACTTC. Translating gives CASSLTGGQYF.

This clonotype was observed many times. An end of the junction differs from the germline gene, which may be a read error. The rearrangement joins TRBV30 to TRBJ1-6, with 7 nucleotides matching TRBD1. The CDR3 is 13 residues long. Germline V gene sequence: CDR1 GTSNPN, CDR2 SVGIG (reference sequence). In DNA form, the CDR3 reads TGTGCCCGGAGGGGGCAGGGCAATTCACCCCTCCACTTT. Protein: CARRGQGNSPLHF.